These T cell receptor beta chains were read from a single sample in a study of T-cell memory formation after mild COVID-19. One entry per CDR3 protein results from TCRdb running MiXCR on the 5' RACE reads. Among 350,000 to 450,000 distinct CDR3 sequences listed, 24% were seen once. The sequenced sample consisted of PBMCs or a T cell subset sorted from them (not recorded which). The receptors come from an adult woman who had mild COVID-19 (a few samples of this study predate the infection). Cell type and time point are not known. Both conserved end residues are part of each CDR3. A D gene is named only where the DNA matches it firmly. Only some rows state a clone size, as once, few, many or a class for expanded clones.

d_call,clone_size,v_call,cdr3_length,j_call,cdr3_nt,cdr3_aa
NA,few,TRBV4-3,15,TRBJ2-5,TGCGCCAGCAGCCAAGTAAGGCTAGCCTCAGAGACCCAGTACTTC,CASSQVRLASETQYF
NA,NA,TRBV12-5,21,TRBJ1-1,TGTGCTAGTGGTACACACTTTCAGGGCGACAACCCTTCGACGGTGAACACTGAAGCTTTCTTT,CASGTHFQGDNPSTVNTEAFF
TRBD1,NA,TRBV7-6,15,TRBJ2-7,TGTGCCAGCAGCTTAGCAGGGACAGGGTCCTCCGAGCAGTACTTC,CASSLAGTGSSEQYF
NA,few,TRBV10-3,14,TRBJ2-1,TGTGCCATCATGAATTCGGGAGTATTCAATGAGCAGTTCTTC,CAIMNSGVFNEQFF
TRBD2,NA,TRBV7-9,16,TRBJ2-1,TGTGCCAGCAGCCCTCTAGCGGGAGCTGGGTACAATGAGCAGTTCTTC,CASSPLAGAGYNEQFF
NA,NA,TRBV19,14,TRBJ1-1,TGTGCCAGTATCTCCAGGGATAGTGGCACTGAAGCTTTCTTT,CASISRDSGTEAFF
NA,few,TRBV14,13,TRBJ2-5,TGTGCCAGCAGCCAACAGGGGCCAGAGACCCAGTACTTC,CASSQQGPETQYF
TRBD2,NA,TRBV24-1,12,TRBJ2-3,TGTGCCACTAGCGGGCAGGCAGATACGCAGTATTTT,CATSGQADTQYF
NA,few,TRBV24-1,15,TRBJ2-1,TGTGCCACCAGTTTCGACGGGGGCTCCTACAATGAGCAGTTCTTC,CATSFDGGSYNEQFF
NA,few,TRBV6-2/TRBV6-3,14,TRBJ1-5,TGTGCCAGCAGTTACTCGACCAGACGACAGCCCCAGCATTTT,CASSYSTRRQPQHF
TRBD1,NA,TRBV20-1,12,TRBJ2-5,TGCAGTGCAAACAGGGGCCAGGAGACCCAGTACTTC,CSANRGQETQYF
NA,NA,TRBV12-3/TRBV12-4,11,TRBJ1-3,TGTGCCTCCGAGTCGGGCTCCACCATATATTTT,CASESGSTIYF
NA,NA,TRBV29-1,13,TRBJ1-1,TGCAGCGTACTGGGACTTGAACACACTGAAGCTTTCTTT,CSVLGLEHTEAFF
NA,NA,TRBV15,13,TRBJ1-2,TGTGCCACCAGCAGAGATGGAGTGGGGGGCTACACCTTC,CATSRDGVGGYTF
NA,NA,TRBV7-6,16,TRBJ2-2,TGTGCCAGCAGCCCAGGACAGCCCTCGAACACCGGGGAGCTGTTTTTT,CASSPGQPSNTGELFF
NA,NA,TRBV24-1,14,TRBJ2-5,TGTGCCACCAGTGTAGCCGGGGTGGGCGAGACCCAGTACTTC,CATSVAGVGETQYF
TRBD2,few,TRBV7-9,14,TRBJ2-3,TGTGCCAGCAGCTTCGGGACTAGCAGGGATACGCAGTATTTT,CASSFGTSRDTQYF
TRBD1,NA,TRBV3-1,14,TRBJ1-2,TGTGCCAGCAGCCAAGAGGACAGGAACTATGGCTACACCTTC,CASSQEDRNYGYTF
NA,NA,TRBV7-9,14,TRBJ2-7,TGTGCCAGCAGCCTCGCGGGGACAGTCCACGAGCAGTACTTC,CASSLAGTVHEQYF
TRBD2,few,TRBV29-1,15,TRBJ2-1,TGCAGCGTTGAACTACTAGCGGTTTCCTACAATGAGCAGTTCTTC,CSVELLAVSYNEQFF
NA,NA,TRBV6-2/TRBV6-3,15,TRBJ2-2,TGTGCCAGCAGAACCGGACTCCGGTTTGTGGGGGAGCTGTTTTTT,CASRTGLRFVGELFF
TRBD1,NA,TRBV6-5,16,TRBJ2-5,TGTGCCAGCAGTTACTCCGGGACAGGGCTCGGAGAGACCCAGTACTTC,CASSYSGTGLGETQYF
NA,many,TRBV12-5,11,TRBJ1-2,TGTGCTACCCCCACGTGGGATGGCTACACCTTC,CATPTWDGYTF
TRBD2,NA,TRBV7-2,17,TRBJ2-3,TGTGCCAGCAGCGAGGGACTAGCGGGAGTGAGGACAGATACGCAGTATTTT,CASSEGLAGVRTDTQYF
NA,NA,TRBV12-3/TRBV12-4,13,TRBJ1-4,TGTGCCAGCAGTTTAGGGGGTTATGAAAAACTGTTTTTT,CASSLGGYEKLFF
NA,many,TRBV4-2,15,TRBJ2-7,TGTGCCAGCAGCCAAGGGTCCCAGGGAAACTACGAGCAGTACTTC,CASSQGSQGNYEQYF
NA,few,TRBV28,15,TRBJ1-4,TGTGCCAGCAGTTTAAAGTGGGGTGGCCATGAAAAACTGTTTTTT,CASSLKWGGHEKLFF
TRBD2,NA,TRBV20-1,14,TRBJ2-5,TGCAGTGCTAAGTGGAGCGGGAGGGGTGAGACCCAGTACTTC,CSAKWSGRGETQYF
TRBD1,NA,TRBV4-2,16,TRBJ1-2,TGTGCCAGCAGCCAAGATTACGACAGGGGGAACTATGGCTACACCTTC,CASSQDYDRGNYGYTF
TRBD2,NA,TRBV6-1,15,TRBJ2-3,TGTGCCAGCAGTGACGGGGGGGCCAGCACAGATACGCAGTATTTT,CASSDGGASTDTQYF
TRBD2,NA,TRBV10-3,17,TRBJ2-7,TGTGCCATCAGACCCTCCCCGGGACTAGCGGGGACCAATGAGCAGTACTTC,CAIRPSPGLAGTNEQYF